This record covers a single TCR beta chain. The CDR3 covers 14 residues. V shed 3 bases and J 10 bases; nucleotides not matched to a gene: 12. Per the germline V gene, CDR1 is MNHNS and CDR2 is SASEGT. Clones were read by immunoSEQ multiplex PCR, and TCRdb kept only the in-frame ones, dropping some. The sample records roughly 300,000 clones, roughly nine tenths being singletons. These data are taken from a study of blood T cell repertoires in COVID-19. This TCR was recovered from a woman in her twenties or thirties with COVID-19, enrolled during active disease. The rearrangement uses TRBV6-1 and TRBJ2-7; the match to TRBD1 covers 7 bases. Sample: peripheral blood. CDR3 loop: CASSEGPGQTLQYF. Here the CDR3 DNA reads TGTGCCAGCAGTGAGGGTCCGGGACAGACTCTCCAGTACTTC.